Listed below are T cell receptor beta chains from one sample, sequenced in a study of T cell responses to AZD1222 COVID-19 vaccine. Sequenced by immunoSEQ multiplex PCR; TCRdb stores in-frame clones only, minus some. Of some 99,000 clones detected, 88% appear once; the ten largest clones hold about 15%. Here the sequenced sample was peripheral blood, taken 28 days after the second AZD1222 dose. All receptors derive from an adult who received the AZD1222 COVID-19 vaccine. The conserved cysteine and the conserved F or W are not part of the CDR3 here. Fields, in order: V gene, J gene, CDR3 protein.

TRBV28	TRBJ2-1	ASSRLASYNEQF
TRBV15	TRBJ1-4	ATSSNTGTGVEKLF
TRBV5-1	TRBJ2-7	ASSSQLAGGPYEQY
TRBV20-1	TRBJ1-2	SAEHYYGYT
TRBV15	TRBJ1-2	ATSRSDDGYT
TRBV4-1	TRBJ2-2	ASSQDPARRTGELF
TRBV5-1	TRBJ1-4	ASSSAPLGGNEKLF
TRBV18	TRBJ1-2	ASSPRGSDGYT
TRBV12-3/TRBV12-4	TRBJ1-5	ASSFRNQPQH
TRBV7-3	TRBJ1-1	ASSPGTQGDTEAF
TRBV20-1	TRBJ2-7	SASSGGFMAYEQY
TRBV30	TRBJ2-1	AWTIGRSMDEQF
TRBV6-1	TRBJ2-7	ASSDYSGSSYEQY
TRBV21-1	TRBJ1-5	ASSTEVSNQPQH
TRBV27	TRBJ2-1	ASSLGRMSTYNEQF
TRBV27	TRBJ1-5	ASRTVRERNQPQH
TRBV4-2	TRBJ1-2	ASSQGRESANYGYT
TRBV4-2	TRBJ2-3	ASSQETDTQY
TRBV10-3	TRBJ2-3	AISDTDTQY
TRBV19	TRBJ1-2	ASSIQGTNYGYT
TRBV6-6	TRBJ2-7	ASRLAGGTLEQY
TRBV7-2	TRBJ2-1	ASSLGTYNEQF
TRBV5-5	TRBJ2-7	ASSLTSGRVHEQY
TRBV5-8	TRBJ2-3	ASSLVSGWGSSTDTQY
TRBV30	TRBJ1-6	AWNRGPNNSPLH
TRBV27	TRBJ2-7	ASSLTGKSYEQY
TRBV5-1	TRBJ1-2	ASSLGPGDHGYT
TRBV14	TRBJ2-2	ASSQVPGVNTGELF
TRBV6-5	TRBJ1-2	ASSPGNYGYT
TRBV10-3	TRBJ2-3	AISDPLAGYTDTQY
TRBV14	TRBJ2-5	ASSQDTASQETQY
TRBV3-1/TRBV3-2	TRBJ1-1	ASSQGEGGTEAF
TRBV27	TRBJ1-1	ASKPDSGSTEAF
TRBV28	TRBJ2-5	ASSQQVLETQY
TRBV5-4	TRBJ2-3	ASSWDRVSADTQY
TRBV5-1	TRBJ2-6	ASNLGGQFGGANVLT